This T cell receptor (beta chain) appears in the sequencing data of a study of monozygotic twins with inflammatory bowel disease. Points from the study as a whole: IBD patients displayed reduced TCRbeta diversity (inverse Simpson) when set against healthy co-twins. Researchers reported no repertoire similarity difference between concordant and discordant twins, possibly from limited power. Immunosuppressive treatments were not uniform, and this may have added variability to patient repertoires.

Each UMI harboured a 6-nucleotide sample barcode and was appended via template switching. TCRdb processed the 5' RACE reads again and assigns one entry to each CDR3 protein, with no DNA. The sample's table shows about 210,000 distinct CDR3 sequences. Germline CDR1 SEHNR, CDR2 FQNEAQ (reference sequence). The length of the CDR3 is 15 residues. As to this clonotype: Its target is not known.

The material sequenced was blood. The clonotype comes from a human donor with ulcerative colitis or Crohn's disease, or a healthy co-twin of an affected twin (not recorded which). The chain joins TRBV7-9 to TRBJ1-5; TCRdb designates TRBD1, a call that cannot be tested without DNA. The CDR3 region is CASSLDQGAVQPQHF.